These T cell receptor beta chains were read from a single sample in a study of chemoradiotherapy in HPV16-positive cancers. Libraries were prepared by immunoSEQ multiplex PCR; TCRdb keeps only in-frame clonotypes and omits some of them. The sample yields about 67,000 clones, about nine tenths seen once. Specimen: blood, collected from a patient who underwent chemoradiotherapy. The source of these receptors is a human donor with HPV-associated anogenital cancer. CDR3s include the opening cysteine and the closing phenylalanine or tryptophan. D genes are given only for firm matches. Where a row states a size, it is once, few, many or the class of an expanded clone; other rows omit it.

size | length | J | D | V | DNA | CDR3
- | 15 | TRBJ1-6 | - | TRBV15 | TGTGCCACCAGCAGAGAAAAGGGCCGGAATTCACCCCTCCACTTT | CATSREKGRNSPLHF
- | 11 | TRBJ2-5 | - | TRBV5-7 | TGTGCCAGCAGCTTACAGGGTCCCCAGTACTTC | CASSLQGPQYF
- | 16 | TRBJ2-1 | TRBD2 | TRBV28 | TGTGCTTCGACTAGCGCCGACGATTTCTCCTACAATGAGCAGTTCTTC | CASTSADDFSYNEQFF
- | 14 | TRBJ2-7 | - | TRBV28 | TGTGCCAGCAGTCGTGTGCGGGCCACCTACGAGCAGTACTTC | CASSRVRATYEQYF
once | 14 | TRBJ2-7 | - | TRBV6-5 | TGTGCCAGCAGTTACTCGGCGGAGAGGGGCGAGCAGTACTTC | CASSYSAERGEQYF
few | 13 | TRBJ1-2 | - | TRBV7-9 | TGTGCCAGCAGCTTAGATCGGGATTCTGGCTACACCTTC | CASSLDRDSGYTF
- | 16 | TRBJ2-7 | TRBD1 | TRBV4-1 | TGCGCCAGCAGCCAAATTAGGGGACAGCCATATTACGAGCAGTACTTC | CASSQIRGQPYYEQYF
- | 17 | TRBJ2-7 | - | TRBV10-3 | TGTGCCATCAGTGACCCGGGGAGGGGGACAGGACAGCCCGAGCAGTACTTC | CAISDPGRGTGQPEQYF
- | 16 | TRBJ2-7 | - | TRBV19 | TGTGCCAGTAGTATAACAGGGCCCTCAACCCCTTACGAGCAGTACTTC | CASSITGPSTPYEQYF
- | 15 | TRBJ2-6 | - | TRBV7-9 | TGTGCCAGCAGCTTTCGGGCTTCTGGGGCCAACGTCCTGACTTTC | CASSFRASGANVLTF
once | 14 | TRBJ1-5 | - | TRBV19 | TGTGCCAGTAGTACCGATCCTAGCAATCAGCCCCAGCATTTT | CASSTDPSNQPQHF
- | 15 | TRBJ1-6 | TRBD1 | TRBV27 | TGTGCCAGCACCTCCGGGACAGGCAATAATTCACCCCTCCACTTT | CASTSGTGNNSPLHF